Following are 29 T cell receptor beta chains from one sample sequenced in a study of OX40 agonist ivuxolimab in advanced cancers. This table comes from immunoSEQ multiplex PCR, and its TCRdb copy is limited to in-frame clones, with some not included. Altogether tens of thousands of clones are present, roughly 86% being singletons, with the ten largest covering 11%. The sequencing used CD4+ or CD8+ T cells sorted from blood, collected in a trial of the OX40 agonist ivuxolimab. The receptors shown here come from an adult with an advanced solid tumor such as melanoma, head and neck, liver or kidney cancer.

V and J are TRBV5-1 and TRBJ2-7, with 10 positions matching TRBD1. The germline CDR1 and CDR2 sequences are SGHRS and YFSETQ. The ends lost 0 bases at V and 0 bases at J; junction bases unmatched: 9. The CDR3 has 18 residues. In DNA form, the CDR3 reads TGCGCCAGCAGCTTGGTTCCTCAGGACAGGGGGGGCTCCTACGAGCAGTACTTC. Its translation: CASSLVPQDRGGSYEQYF.

The chain has TRBV28 and TRBJ1-1, with 7 bases fitting TRBD1. This CDR3 comprises 14 residues. J gave up 8 bases and V 6 bases, and 12 bases lay outside the gene matches. Per the germline V gene, CDR1 is MDHEN and CDR2 is SYDVKM. CDR3 sequence reads: CASRHTHRGEEAFF. DNA of the CDR3: TGTGCCAGCAGACATACCCACAGGGGAGAGGAAGCTTTCTTT.

V gene TRBV1 combines with J gene TRBJ1-1. TRBV1 is described as a pseudogene. The CDR3 runs to 17 residues. The CDR3 here is CTSSQDFGKGMNTEAFF. The CDR3 region has the DNA TGCACCAGCAGCCAAGATTTTGGGAAAGGAATGAACACTGAAGCTTTCTTT.

The rearrangement uses TRBV5-6 and TRBJ1-2; no clear D. The CDR3 length is 12 residues. Germline lookup yields CDR1 SGHDT and CDR2 YYEEEE. With 0 bases removed from V and 8 bases from J, the gap between germline ends came to 8 bases. The CDR3 protein is CASSLGQSGYTF. CDR3 sequence (DNA): TGTGCCAGCAGCTTGGGGCAGAGCGGCTACACCTTC. Full variable domain (rest looked up from reference TRBV5-6 and TRBJ1-2): DAGVTQSPTHLIKTRGQQVTLRCSPKSGHDTVSWYQQALGQGPQFIFQYYEEEERQRGNFPDRFSGHQFPNYSSELNVNALLLGDSALYLCASSLGQSGYTFGSGTRLTVV.

This clone was picked up a small number of times. This chain links TRBV7-6 with TRBJ1-6; D gene ambiguous. V dropped 1 base and J dropped 7 bases, with 8 bases sitting between them. Germline V gene data show CDR1 as SGHVS and CDR2 as FNYEAQ. This CDR3 region has 14 residues. In DNA form, the CDR3 reads TGTGCCAGCAGCTTAGGAGGGCCGAATTCACCCCTCCACTTT. It yields the protein CASSLGGPNSPLHF.

The chain is built from TRBV7-8 and TRBJ1-1, with D hard to call. The CDR3 sequence is 13 residues long. With 2 bases removed from V and 4 bases from J, the gap between germline ends came to 8 bases. CDR1 is SGHVS and CDR2 is FQNEAQ in the germline V gene. Here the CDR3 DNA reads TGTGCCAGCAGCTTAAGTGTGGGCACTGAAGCTTTCTTT. Protein: CASSLSVGTEAFF.

The chain couples TRBV2 to TRBJ2-3; D possibly uses TRBD1 or TRBD2 (5 bases each). This CDR3 is built from 17 residues. Trimming removed 1 base from V and 2 bases from J, with 16 bases in between. Germline CDR1 and CDR2: SNHLY and FYNNEI. The CDR3 region is CASSEVETWGSTDTQYF. In DNA form, the CDR3 reads TGTGCCAGCAGTGAAGTGGAAACCTGGGGGTCCACAGATACGCAGTATTTT. Together with reference TRBV2 and TRBJ2-3, the CDR3 gives the full variable domain: EPEVTQTPSHQVTQMGQEVILRCVPISNHLYFYWYRQILGQKVEFLVSFYNNEISEKSEIFDDQFSVERPDGSNFTLKIRSTKLEDSAMYFCASSEVETWGSTDTQYFGPGTRLTVL.

The chain carries TRBV10-2 and TRBJ2-1; 10 positions agree with TRBD2. Trimming removed 2 bases from V and 2 bases from J; junction bases left unmatched: 0. Germline loops: CDR1 WSHSY, CDR2 SAAADI. This CDR3 is 15 amino acids long. CDR3 in DNA: TGCGCCAGCAGTGAGGGACTAGCGGCCTACAATGAGCAGTTCTTC. Protein product: CASSEGLAAYNEQFF.

This clone turned up a few times. The genes are TRBV4-3 and TRBJ2-5, with TRBD1 matching over 8 bases. The V and J ends lost 0 bases and 5 bases, in that order; junction bases with no gene match: 8. Germline lookup yields CDR1 LGHNA and CDR2 YSLEER. The CDR3 has 16 amino acids. The CDR3 spells CASSQDSQGALETQYF. The CDR3 bases are TGCGCCAGCAGCCAAGATTCCCAGGGGGCGCTGGAGACCCAGTACTTC.

With regard to this clone: This sample also contains other DNA sequences that code for the same CDR3. V gene TRBV5-1 combines with J gene TRBJ1-1; the D is unclear. The CDR3 is made up of 14 amino acids. Germline V lookup: CDR1 SGHRS, CDR2 YFSETQ. V lost 3 bases, J lost 3 bases, and 12 bases lay in between. CDR3 DNA: TGCGCCAGCAGCTCACACCCGGGAGACACTGAAGCTTTCTTT. This encodes CASSSHPGDTEAFF.

The chain recombines TRBV27 with TRBJ2-5; 7 bases are shared with TRBD2. The CDR3 extends over 15 amino acids. V lost 5 bases and J lost 3; bases outside the gene matches: 9. CDR1 and CDR2 from the germline V gene are MNHEY and SMNVEV (reference sequence). This CDR3 reads CASSLSSGREETQYF. CDR3 in DNA: TGTGCCAGCAGTCTGTCTAGCGGTCGGGAAGAGACCCAGTACTTC.

J is TRBJ1-2 and V is TRBV6-1; D gene ambiguous. The germline V and J ends were trimmed by 2 bases and 3 bases, with 7 bases remaining between them. CDR1 and CDR2 from the germline V gene are MNHNS and SASEGT. This CDR3 has 13 residues. DNA for the CDR3: TGTGCCAGCAGTGAATATCAGGACTATGGCTACACCTTC. Its translation: CASSEYQDYGYTF.

The gene calls are TRBV13 and TRBJ2-7; the D gene is possibly TRBD2 (6 bases). The CDR3 covers 14 residues. V was trimmed by 5 bases and J by 3 bases, leaving 14 bases between them. The V gene's germline CDR1 is PRHDT and CDR2 FYEKMQ (reference sequence). This chain's CDR3 is CASSPPGLLYEQYV. The CDR3 nucleotides are TGTGCCAGCAGCCCCCCGGGACTCCTCTACGAGCAGTACGTC.

The rearrangement links TRBV28 to TRBJ2-7; unclear D gene. The V end was cut by 4 bases, the J end by 3 bases, with 16 bases between. The germline gives CDR1 MDHEN, CDR2 SYDVKM. The CDR3 totals 15 residues. CDR3 nucleotides: TGTGCCAGCAGTTCACCCTACAGACTGGACTACGAGCAGTACGTC. Translation: CASSSPYRLDYEQYV.

This clone was detected only once. DNA of the CDR3: TGCGCCAGCAGCCAAGTGGGGGACAATCAGCCCCAGCATTTT. It specifies CASSQVGDNQPQHF. The V and J genes are TRBV4-1 and TRBJ1-5, with D perhaps matching TRBD1 (5 bases). CDR3 length equals 14 residues. Trimming removed 1 base at V and 3 bases at J, with 7 bases between. Germline-derived CDR1 and CDR2 are MGHRA and YSYEKL.

The V call is TRBV30, the J call TRBJ2-2; no clear D. From germline, CDR1 is GTSNPN and CDR2 SVGIG (reference sequence). The CDR3 runs 16 residues. Trimming left V 0 bases short and J 0 bases short, with 11 bases between. The CDR3 loop reads CAWSVISSPNTGELFF. The CDR3 DNA is TGTGCCTGGAGTGTAATTTCCAGCCCGAACACCGGGGAGCTGTTTTTT.

The V gene is TRBV5-1, the J gene TRBJ1-1; D remains unclear. The CDR3 spans 14 residues. Germline V gives CDR1 SGHRS, CDR2 YFSETQ. V was cut by 0 bases and J by 1 base, with 7 bases left in between. CDR3 sequence reads: CASSLEAENTEAFF. DNA for the CDR3: TGCGCCAGCAGCTTGGAGGCAGAGAACACTGAAGCTTTCTTT.

This chain joins TRBV27 and TRBJ2-1; 11 bases are a match to TRBD2. The CDR3 length is 16 residues. CDR1 and CDR2 (germline): MNHEY, SMNVEV (reference sequence). V shed 3 bases, J shed 6 bases, and the junction held 7 bases outside the gene matches. CDR3 bases: TGTGCCAGCAGTTTGTTAGGACTAGCGGGCTTCAATGAGCAGTTCTTC. Amino acids: CASSLLGLAGFNEQFF.

This chain links TRBV15 with TRBJ2-7, with a possible D match to TRBD2 (6 bases). In germline, CDR1 is LNHNV, CDR2 YYDKDF (reference sequence). The V and J ends lost 1 base and 6 bases respectively, with 13 bases between them. The CDR3 loop spans 14 amino acids. CDR3 region: CATSRGLGSIEQYV. CDR3 sequence (DNA): TGTGCCACCAGCAGAGGACTAGGCAGTATCGAGCAGTACGTC.

This rearrangement joins TRBV6-5 to TRBJ2-7; no clear D gene. The V and J ends lost 0 bases and 2 bases respectively, with 2 bases between them. CDR1 MNHEY and CDR2 SVGAGI come from the germline V gene. The CDR3 covers 12 residues. This chain's CDR3 is CASSYSTYEQYF. The CDR3 coding sequence is TGTGCCAGCAGTTACTCGACCTACGAGCAGTACTTC.

This clone has a single count. Other DNA variants within this sample encode the same CDR3. This CDR3 reads CASSLASLGETQYF. CDR3 DNA sequence: TGTGCCAGCAGCTTAGCCTCTTTAGGAGAGACCCAGTACTTC. The chain combines TRBV7-6 with TRBJ2-5, with D unclear. The CDR3 has 14 amino acids. The germline CDR1 and CDR2 sequences are SGHVS and FNYEAQ. V lost 0 bases and J lost 4, with 9 bases in between.

V is TRBV25-1 and J is TRBJ1-1; 8 bases map to TRBD1. V shed 4 bases, J shed 4 bases, and the junction held 2 bases outside the gene matches. CDR3 length equals 13 residues. Germline lookup yields CDR1 MGHDK and CDR2 SYGVNS. In nucleotides, the CDR3 is TGTGCCAGCAGTGGGACAGGGTTCACTGAAGCTTTCTTT. Translated, it gives CASSGTGFTEAFF.

V usage is TRBV11-2 and J usage is TRBJ2-3; 12 nucleotides line up with TRBD2. Per germline, CDR1 SGHAT and CDR2 FQNNGV. The J segment lost 1 base and the V segment lost 3 bases, leaving 8 bases of the junction unmatched. The CDR3 sequence is 18 residues long. For the CDR3, the DNA is TGTGCCAGCAGCTTTCGGCTAGCGGGAGGGCCGGGCACAGATACGCAGTATTTT. Translated, it gives CASSFRLAGGPGTDTQYF.

This clone was seen only once. The gene calls are TRBV4-1 and TRBJ2-5, with D uncertain. V dropped 0 bases and J dropped 2 bases, with 7 bases sitting between them. Germline V gene lookup returns CDR1 MGHRA and CDR2 YSYEKL. The CDR3 is 14 residues long. The CDR3 reads CASSQDWEQETQYF. The CDR3 coding sequence is TGCGCCAGCAGCCAAGATTGGGAACAAGAGACCCAGTACTTC.

This sequence joins TRBV19 and TRBJ1-1; no clear D gene. V shed 3 bases and J shed 0 bases, with 11 bases lying between them. This CDR3 is built from 15 residues. The V gene's germline CDR1 is LNHDA and CDR2 SQIVND (reference sequence). The CDR3 DNA reads as TGTGCCAGTAGTATTTTTCGGGGAATGAACACTGAAGCTTTCTTT. This sequence encodes CASSIFRGMNTEAFF.

The chain employs TRBV10-2 and TRBJ2-1; 7 positions agree with TRBD2. V lost 3 bases, J lost 5 bases, and 4 bases stayed unmatched. Germline-derived CDR1 and CDR2 are WSHSY and SAAADI. This CDR3 region has 14 residues. The CDR3 reads CASSELAQHNEQFF. The CDR3 nucleotides read TGCGCCAGCAGTGAACTAGCGCAACACAATGAGCAGTTCTTC.

The count of this clone is one. The genes are TRBV7-2 and TRBJ2-1; the D call may be TRBD1 or TRBD2 (5 bases each). The germline V and J ends were trimmed by 1 base and 0 bases, with 10 bases remaining between them. The CDR3 is made up of 16 amino acids. CDR1 and CDR2 from the germline V gene are SGHTA and FQGNSA. The CDR3 coding sequence is TGTGCCAGCAGCTTAGAATGGGGGAGCTCCTACAATGAGCAGTTCTTC. Encoded protein: CASSLEWGSSYNEQFF.

This rearrangement joins TRBV28 to TRBJ1-5, with D tentatively TRBD1 (6 bases). The length of the CDR3 is 14 residues. The V and J ends lost 5 bases and 4 bases respectively, with 12 bases between them. The germline CDR1 and CDR2 sequences are MDHEN and SYDVKM. CDR3 residues: CASSNDRFNQPQHF. In nucleotides, the CDR3 is TGTGCCAGCAGTAATGACAGGTTTAATCAGCCCCAGCATTTT.

CDR3 sequence: CASSPTLRDLYEQYV. DNA for the CDR3: TGTGCCAGTAGTCCCACCCTTCGGGATCTCTACGAGCAGTACGTC. This sequence joins TRBV19 and TRBJ2-7; a possible D gene is TRBD2 (5 bases). Trimming removed 5 bases from V and 3 bases from J, with 17 bases in between. From germline, CDR1 is LNHDA and CDR2 SQIVND (reference sequence). This CDR3 has 15 amino acids.